These 3 T cell receptor beta chains originate from one sample sequenced in a study of cytomegalovirus exposure and HLA in healthy donors. The study ran its PCR with 60 Vbeta and 13 Jbeta primers. Some clones are missing from TCRdb's copy, which holds only in-frame ones; the method was immunoSEQ multiplex PCR. The sample lists 150,000 to 200,000 clones; less than 85% were seen once. Sequencing was carried out using PBMCs. These TCRs come from a boy between 10 and 17 years old in good health and CMV-seronegative.

The rearrangement uses TRBV27 and TRBJ2-7; D may be TRBD1 (6 bases). Trimming stripped 5 bases from V and 6 bases from J, with 23 bases between. In germline, CDR1 is MNHEY, CDR2 SMNVEV (reference sequence). The CDR3 length is 16 residues. The CDR3 protein is CASSRHPEGRGPEQYF. DNA of the CDR3: TGTGCCAGCAGTAGACACCCCGAGGGCAGGGGTCCCGAGCAGTACTTC.

This chain connects TRBV4-2 to TRBJ1-1; D gene uncertain. V lost 3 bases and J 1 base, leaving 9 bases between the germline ends. CDR1 is LGHNA and CDR2 is YNFKEQ in the germline V gene. The CDR3 consists of 14 residues. CDR3: CASSHLTENTEAFF. The CDR3 bases are TGTGCCAGCAGCCACTTAACAGAGAACACTGAAGCTTTCTTT.

This sequence joins TRBV7-2 and TRBJ1-1; perhaps TRBD1 as D (5 bases). The V gene lost 1 base and the J gene lost 10 bases, with 13 bases spanning the gap. CDR1 is SGHTA and CDR2 is FQGNSA in the germline V gene. The CDR3 is 13 residues long. The CDR3 sequence is CASSLEGRVVAFF. In DNA form, the CDR3 reads TGTGCCAGCAGCTTAGAGGGGAGGGTGGTAGCTTTCTTT. Drawing the rest from reference TRBV7-2 and TRBJ1-1, the complete variable domain is GAGVSQSPSNKVTEKGKDVELRCDPISGHTALYWYRQSLGQGLEFLIYFQGNSAPDKSGLPSDRFSAERTGGSVSTLTIQRTQQEDSAVYLCASSLEGRVVAFFGQGTRLTVV.